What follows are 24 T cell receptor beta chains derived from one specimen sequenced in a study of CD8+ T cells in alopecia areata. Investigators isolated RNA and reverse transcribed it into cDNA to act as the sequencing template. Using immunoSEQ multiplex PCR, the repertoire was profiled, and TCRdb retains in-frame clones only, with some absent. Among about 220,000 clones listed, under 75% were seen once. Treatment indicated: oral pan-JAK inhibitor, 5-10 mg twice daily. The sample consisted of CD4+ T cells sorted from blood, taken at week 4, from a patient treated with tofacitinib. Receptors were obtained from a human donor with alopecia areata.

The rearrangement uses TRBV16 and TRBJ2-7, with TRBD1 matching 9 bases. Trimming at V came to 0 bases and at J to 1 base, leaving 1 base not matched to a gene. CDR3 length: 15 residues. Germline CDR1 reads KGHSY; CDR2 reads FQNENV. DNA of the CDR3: TGTGCCAGCAGCCAATCCGGGACAGGGTCCTACGAGCAGTACTTC. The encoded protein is CASSQSGTGSYEQYF. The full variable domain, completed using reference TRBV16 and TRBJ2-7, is GEEVAQTPKHLVRGEGQKAKLYCAPIKGHSYVFWYQQVLKNEFKFLISFQNENVFDETGMPKERFSAKCLPNSPCSLEIQATKLEDSAVYFCASSQSGTGSYEQYFGPGTRLTVT.

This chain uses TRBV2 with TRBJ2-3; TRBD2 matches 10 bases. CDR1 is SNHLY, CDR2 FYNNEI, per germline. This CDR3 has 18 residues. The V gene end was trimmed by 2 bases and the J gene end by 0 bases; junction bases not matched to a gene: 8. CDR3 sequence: CASSESGGAPTSTDTQYF. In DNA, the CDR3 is TGTGCCAGCAGTGAAAGCGGGGGGGCCCCAACTAGCACAGATACGCAGTATTTT.

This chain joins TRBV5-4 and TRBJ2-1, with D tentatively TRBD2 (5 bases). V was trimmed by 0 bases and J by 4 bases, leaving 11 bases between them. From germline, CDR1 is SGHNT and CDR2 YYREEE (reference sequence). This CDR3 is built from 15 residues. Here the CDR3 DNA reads TGTGCCAGCAGCTTGGTCGGGGATAGGTACAATGAGCAGTTCTTC. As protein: CASSLVGDRYNEQFF.

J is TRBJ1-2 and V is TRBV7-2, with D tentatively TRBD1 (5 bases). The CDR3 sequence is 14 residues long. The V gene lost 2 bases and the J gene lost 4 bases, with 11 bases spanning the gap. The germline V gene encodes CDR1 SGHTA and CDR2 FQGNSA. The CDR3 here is CASSLRLRGYGYTF. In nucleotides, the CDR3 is TGTGCCAGCAGCTTACGGCTTAGGGGCTATGGCTACACCTTC.

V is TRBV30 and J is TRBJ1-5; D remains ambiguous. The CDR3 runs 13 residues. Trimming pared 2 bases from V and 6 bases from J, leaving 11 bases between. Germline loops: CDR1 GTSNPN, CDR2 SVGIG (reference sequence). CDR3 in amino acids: CAWSWPVCQPQHF. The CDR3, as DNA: TGTGCCTGGAGTTGGCCAGTTTGTCAGCCCCAGCATTTT.

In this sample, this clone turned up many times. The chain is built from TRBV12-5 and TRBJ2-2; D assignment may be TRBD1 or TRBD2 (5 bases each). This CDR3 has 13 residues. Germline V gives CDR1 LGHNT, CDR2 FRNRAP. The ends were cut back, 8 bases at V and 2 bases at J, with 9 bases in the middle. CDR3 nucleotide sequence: TGTGCTAGTTGCAGGGACAACACCGGGGAGCTGTTTTTT. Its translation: CASCRDNTGELFF.

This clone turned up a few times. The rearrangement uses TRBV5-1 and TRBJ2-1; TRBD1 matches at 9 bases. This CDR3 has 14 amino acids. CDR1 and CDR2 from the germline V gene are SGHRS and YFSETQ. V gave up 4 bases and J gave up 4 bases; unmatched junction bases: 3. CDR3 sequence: CASSPDRGYNEQFF. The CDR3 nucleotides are TGCGCCAGCAGCCCGGACAGGGGATACAATGAGCAGTTCTTC.

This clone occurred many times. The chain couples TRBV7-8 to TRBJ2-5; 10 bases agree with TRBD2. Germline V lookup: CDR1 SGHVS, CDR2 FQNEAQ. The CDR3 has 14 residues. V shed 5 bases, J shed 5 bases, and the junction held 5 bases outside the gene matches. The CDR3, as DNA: TGTGCCAGCAGCAAACTGACTAGCGGGGAGACCCAGTACTTC. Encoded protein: CASSKLTSGETQYF.

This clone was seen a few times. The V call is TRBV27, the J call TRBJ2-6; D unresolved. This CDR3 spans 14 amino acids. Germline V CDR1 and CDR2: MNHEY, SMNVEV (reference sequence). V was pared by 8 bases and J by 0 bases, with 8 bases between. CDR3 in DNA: TGTGCCAGCCTCGCACTCTCTGGGGCCAACGTCCTGACTTTC. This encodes CASLALSGANVLTF.

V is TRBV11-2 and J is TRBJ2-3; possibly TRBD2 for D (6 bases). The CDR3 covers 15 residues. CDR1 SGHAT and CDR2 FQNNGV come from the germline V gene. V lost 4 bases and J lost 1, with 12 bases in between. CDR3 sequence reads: CASSYPPSGTDTQYF. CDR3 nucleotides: TGTGCCAGCAGCTACCCACCTAGCGGCACAGATACGCAGTATTTT.

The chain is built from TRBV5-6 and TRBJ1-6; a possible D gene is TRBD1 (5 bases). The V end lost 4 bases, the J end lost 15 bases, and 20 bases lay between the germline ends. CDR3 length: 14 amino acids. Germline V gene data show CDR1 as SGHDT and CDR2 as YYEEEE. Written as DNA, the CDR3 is TGTGCCAGCAGCCTGGGGACTCCTTCCGAGGGCCTCCACTTT. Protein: CASSLGTPSEGLHF.

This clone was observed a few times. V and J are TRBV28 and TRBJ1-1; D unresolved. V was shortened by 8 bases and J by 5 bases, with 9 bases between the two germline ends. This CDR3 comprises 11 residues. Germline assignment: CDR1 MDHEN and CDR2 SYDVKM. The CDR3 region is CASHLDTEAFF. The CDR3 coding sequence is TGTGCCAGCCATCTCGATACTGAAGCTTTCTTT.

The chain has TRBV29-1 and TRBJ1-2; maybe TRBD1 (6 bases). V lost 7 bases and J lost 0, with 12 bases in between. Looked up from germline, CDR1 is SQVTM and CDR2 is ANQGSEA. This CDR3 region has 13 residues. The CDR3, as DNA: TGCAGCGGGTTACAGGGACCTAACTATGGCTACACCTTC. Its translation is CSGLQGPNYGYTF.

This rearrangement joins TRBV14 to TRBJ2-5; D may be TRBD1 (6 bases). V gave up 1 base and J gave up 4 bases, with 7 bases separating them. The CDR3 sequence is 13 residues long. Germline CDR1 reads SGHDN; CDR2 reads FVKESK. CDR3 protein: CASSQGGGETQYF. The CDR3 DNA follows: TGTGCCAGCAGCCAAGGAGGGGGAGAGACCCAGTACTTC.

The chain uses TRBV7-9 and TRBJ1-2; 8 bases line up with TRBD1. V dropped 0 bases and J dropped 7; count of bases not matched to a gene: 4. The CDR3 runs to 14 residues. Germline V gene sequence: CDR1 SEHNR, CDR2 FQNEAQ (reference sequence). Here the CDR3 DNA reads TGTGCCAGCAGCTTAGCGGACAGGGAAGTTGGCTACACCTTC. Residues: CASSLADREVGYTF.

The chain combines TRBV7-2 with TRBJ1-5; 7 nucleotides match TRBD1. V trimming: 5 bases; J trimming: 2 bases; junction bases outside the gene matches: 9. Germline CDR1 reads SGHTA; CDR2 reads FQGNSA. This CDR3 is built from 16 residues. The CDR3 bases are TGTGCCAGCAGCCCGGCGACAGGGAATGGCAATCAGCCCCAGCATTTT. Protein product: CASSPATGNGNQPQHF.

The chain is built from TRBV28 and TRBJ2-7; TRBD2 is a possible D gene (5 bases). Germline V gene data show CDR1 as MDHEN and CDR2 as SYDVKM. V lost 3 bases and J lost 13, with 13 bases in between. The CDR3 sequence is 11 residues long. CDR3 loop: CASSFRGRGYF. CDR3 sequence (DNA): TGTGCCAGCAGTTTTCGGGGAAGAGGATACTTC.

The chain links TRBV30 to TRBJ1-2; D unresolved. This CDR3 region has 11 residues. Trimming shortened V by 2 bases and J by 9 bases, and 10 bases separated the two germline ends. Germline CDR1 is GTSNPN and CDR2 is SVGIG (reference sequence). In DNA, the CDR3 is TGTGCCTGGAGTATCGGTGGTAGCTACACCTTC. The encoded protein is CAWSIGGSYTF. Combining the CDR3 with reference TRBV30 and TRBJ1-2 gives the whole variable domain SQTIHQWPATLVQPVGSPLSLECTVEGTSNPNLYWYRQAAGRGLQLLFYSVGIGQISSEVPQNLSASRPQDRQFILSSKKLLLSDSGFYLCAWSIGGSYTFGSGTRLTVV.

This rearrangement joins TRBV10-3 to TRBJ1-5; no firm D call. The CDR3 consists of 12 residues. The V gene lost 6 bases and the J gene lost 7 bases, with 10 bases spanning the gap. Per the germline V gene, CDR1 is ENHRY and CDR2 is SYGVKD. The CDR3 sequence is CAIRAEGQPQHF. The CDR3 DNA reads TGTGCCATCAGAGCCGAGGGACAGCCCCAGCATTTT.

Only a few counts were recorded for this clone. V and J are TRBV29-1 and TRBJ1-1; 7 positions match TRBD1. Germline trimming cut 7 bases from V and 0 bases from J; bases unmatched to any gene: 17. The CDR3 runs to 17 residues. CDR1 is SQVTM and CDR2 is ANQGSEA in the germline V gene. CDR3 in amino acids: CSALEPDRVLVNTEAFF. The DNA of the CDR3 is TGCAGCGCCCTCGAGCCCGACAGGGTCCTCGTGAACACTGAAGCTTTCTTT.

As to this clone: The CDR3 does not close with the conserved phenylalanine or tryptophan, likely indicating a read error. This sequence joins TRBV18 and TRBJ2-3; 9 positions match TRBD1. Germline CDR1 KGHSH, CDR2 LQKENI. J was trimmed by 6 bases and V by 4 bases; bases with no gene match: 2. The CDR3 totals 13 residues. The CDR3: CASSRDRVDTQYS. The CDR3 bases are TGTGCCAGCTCACGGGACAGGGTGGATACGCAGTATTCT.

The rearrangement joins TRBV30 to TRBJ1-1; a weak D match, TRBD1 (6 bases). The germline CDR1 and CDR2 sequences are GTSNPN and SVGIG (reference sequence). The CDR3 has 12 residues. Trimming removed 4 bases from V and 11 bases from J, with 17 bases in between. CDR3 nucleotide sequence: TGTGCCTGGACCCTACGGGGGACATACGCTTTCTTT. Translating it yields CAWTLRGTYAFF.

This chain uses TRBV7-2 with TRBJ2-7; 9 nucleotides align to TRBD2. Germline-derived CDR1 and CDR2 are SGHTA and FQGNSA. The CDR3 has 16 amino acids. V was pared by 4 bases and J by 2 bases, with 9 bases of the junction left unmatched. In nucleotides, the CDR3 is TGTGCCAGCAGCTGGCGGCTAGCGGGATTAACCTACGAGCAGTACTTC. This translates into CASSWRLAGLTYEQYF.

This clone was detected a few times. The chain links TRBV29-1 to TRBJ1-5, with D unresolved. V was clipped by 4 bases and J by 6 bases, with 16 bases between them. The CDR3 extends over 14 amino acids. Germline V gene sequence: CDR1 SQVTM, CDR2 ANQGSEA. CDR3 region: CSVVSPRAGQPQHF. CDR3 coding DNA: TGCAGCGTTGTCTCGCCCCGGGCGGGTCAGCCCCAGCATTTT.